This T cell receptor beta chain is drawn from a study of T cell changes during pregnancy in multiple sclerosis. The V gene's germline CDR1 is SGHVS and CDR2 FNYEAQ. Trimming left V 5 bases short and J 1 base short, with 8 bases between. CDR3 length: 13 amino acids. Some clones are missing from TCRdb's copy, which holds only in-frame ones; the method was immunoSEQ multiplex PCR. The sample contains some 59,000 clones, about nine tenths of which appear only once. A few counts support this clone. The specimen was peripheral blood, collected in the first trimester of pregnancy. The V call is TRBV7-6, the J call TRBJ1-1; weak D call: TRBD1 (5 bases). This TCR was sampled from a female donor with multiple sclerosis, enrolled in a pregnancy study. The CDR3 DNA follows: TGTGCCAGCAGCCAACAGGAGAACACTGAAGCTTTCTTT. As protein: CASSQQENTEAFF.